The entry below gives a single TCR beta chain sequence along with its context. Germline trimming cut 4 bases from V and 3 bases from J; bases unmatched to any gene: 10. The CDR3 spans 15 residues. Germline-derived CDR1 and CDR2 are SGHRS and YFSETQ. The entry originates in a study of blood T cell repertoires in COVID-19. The data were produced by immunoSEQ multiplex PCR, yet TCRdb's version contains in-frame clones alone and is incomplete. The sample has 20,000 to 30,000 clones, just under 95% seen once. This chain uses TRBV5-1 with TRBJ2-7, with 7 bases lining up with TRBD1. This clonotype was sampled from a human donor with active COVID-19. The donor label of this sample is uncertain. Sequenced input: peripheral blood. For the CDR3, the DNA is TGCGCCAGCAGCCAACCGGGACAGACACTCTACGAGCAGTACTTC. Translated: CASSQPGQTLYEQYF.